This TCR beta chain was captured by sequencing in a study of CD8 T cells in ankylosing spondylitis. TCRdb independently ran MiXCR on the 5' RACE reads; one entry per CDR3 protein. The repertoire has about 320,000 distinct CDR3 sequences, 11% of them found once; the top ten carry roughly 9.2%. The length of the CDR3 is 17 residues. Germline V CDR1 and CDR2: SGHRS, YFSETQ. This clonotype was detected a few times. Relative to the germline gene, one junction end is altered; a read error may explain this. This chain links TRBV5-1 with TRBJ1-2, with 7 bases aligning to TRBD1. This TCR was sampled from a female donor with ankylosing spondylitis or in good health (not recorded which). The sequenced sample was blood, either unsorted or a sorted T cell fraction (not recorded which). CDR3 bases: TGCGCCAGCGGCTTGTCTCGTAGGTCGGGACAGCACTATGGCTACACCTTC. This encodes CASGLSRRSGQHYGYTF. Full variable domain (missing parts from reference TRBV5-1 and TRBJ1-2): KAGVTQTPRYLIKTRGQQVTLSCSPISGHRSVSWYQQTPGQGLQFLFEYFSETQRNKGNFPGRFSGRQFSNSRSEMNVSTLELGDSALYLCASGLSRRSGQHYGYTFGSGTRLTVV.